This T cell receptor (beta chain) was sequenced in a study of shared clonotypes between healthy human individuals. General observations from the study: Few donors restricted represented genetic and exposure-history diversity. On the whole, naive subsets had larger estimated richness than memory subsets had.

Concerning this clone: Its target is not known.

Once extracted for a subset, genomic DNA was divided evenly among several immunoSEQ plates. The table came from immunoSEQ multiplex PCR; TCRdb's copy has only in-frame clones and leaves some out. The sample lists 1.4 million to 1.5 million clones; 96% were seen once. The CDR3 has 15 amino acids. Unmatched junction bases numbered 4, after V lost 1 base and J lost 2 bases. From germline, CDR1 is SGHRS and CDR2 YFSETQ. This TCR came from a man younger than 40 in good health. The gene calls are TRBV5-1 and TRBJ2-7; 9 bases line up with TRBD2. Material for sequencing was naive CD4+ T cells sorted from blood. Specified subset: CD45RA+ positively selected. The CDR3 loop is CASSLRLAGPYEQYF. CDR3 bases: TGCGCCAGCAGCTTGAGGCTAGCGGGGCCCTACGAGCAGTACTTC.